This note documents a single T cell receptor beta chain sequence. The antigen remains undetermined. The method was immunoSEQ multiplex PCR; TCRdb's version includes in-frame clones alone and lacks a portion of them. Here the sample spans roughly 150,000 clones, 90% to 95% being singletons. These data originate in a study of T cell responses to AZD1222 COVID-19 vaccine. Overall study findings and caveats: The span of vaccine-associated CD4 TCRs extended across spike, with dominance at 160-218 and 743-854. Baseline seropositivity characterized only six AZD1222 recipients.

The CDR3 totals 16 residues. The J segment lost 0 bases and the V segment lost 5 bases, leaving 8 bases of the junction unmatched. The germline CDR1 and CDR2 sequences are ENHRY and SYGVKD. This sample comprised peripheral blood, obtained on day 0 of AZD1222 vaccination. This TCR was sampled from an adult in good health. J is TRBJ2-3 and V is TRBV10-3; 7 bases agree with TRBD1. CDR3 nucleotide sequence: TGTGCCATCAGTTCCACAGGGGAAAGGAGCACAGATACGCAGTATTTT. Its protein product is CAISSTGERSTDTQYF.